The 26 T cell receptor beta chains below all came from one sample that was sequenced in a study of control samples from healthy donors and cancer patients. The data were produced by immunoSEQ multiplex PCR, yet TCRdb's version contains in-frame clones alone and is incomplete. The sample carries about 140,000 clones, 75% to 90% recorded once. Sequencing was carried out using blood. Every receptor here comes from a woman aged 25 to 39 in good health.

This chain joins TRBV6-1 and TRBJ1-4, with 8 nucleotides matching TRBD1. Germline V gene sequence: CDR1 MNHNS, CDR2 SASEGT. With 5 bases clipped from V and 4 bases from J, the junction kept 9 bases outside the gene matches. This CDR3 spans 16 amino acids. CDR3 sequence: CASSKEPGQVNEKLFF. The CDR3 nucleotides are TGTGCCAGCAGTAAAGAACCGGGACAGGTTAATGAAAAACTGTTTTTT.

The V and J genes are TRBV11-1 and TRBJ2-1; 11 bases align to TRBD2. From germline, CDR1 is SGHAT and CDR2 FQDESV (reference sequence). V was pared by 5 bases and J by 6 bases, with 9 bases of the junction left unmatched. This CDR3 is 16 amino acids long. The CDR3: CASSRDIAGGGNEQFF. The CDR3 nucleotides are TGTGCCAGCAGCCGAGATATAGCGGGAGGGGGCAATGAGCAGTTCTTC.

This clone was seen only a few times. This chain links TRBV6-5 with TRBJ1-2; 7 positions agree with TRBD1. V gave up 5 bases and J gave up 2 bases; unmatched junction bases: 2. This CDR3 spans 13 amino acids. The V gene's germline CDR1 is MNHEY and CDR2 SVGAGI. CDR3 loop: CASSRDSNYGYTF. The CDR3, as DNA: TGTGCCAGCAGTCGGGACAGCAACTATGGCTACACCTTC.

V usage is TRBV28 and J usage is TRBJ2-7; D gene uncertain. Germline V lookup: CDR1 MDHEN, CDR2 SYDVKM. V lost 6 bases and J lost 6, with 9 bases in between. CDR3 length equals 11 residues. The CDR3: CASSLIGEQYF. The CDR3 DNA reads as TGTGCCAGCAGCCTCATAGGCGAGCAGTACTTC. Drawing the rest from reference TRBV28 and TRBJ2-7, the complete variable domain is DVKVTQSSRYLVKRTGEKVFLECVQDMDHENMFWYRQDPGLGLRLIYFSYDVKMKEKGDIPEGYSVSREKKERFSLILESASTNQTSMYLCASSLIGEQYFGPGTRLTVT.

A word on this clone: Other DNA sequences in the same sample also yield this CDR3. V is TRBV9 and J is TRBJ1-3; D gene ambiguous. The CDR3 is 13 residues long. The germline CDR1 and CDR2 sequences are SGDLS and YYNGEE. The V and J ends lost 1 base and 0 bases respectively, with 2 bases between them. The CDR3 nucleotides are TGTGCCAGCAGCGTAAGCTCTGGAAACACCATATATTTT. The encoded protein is CASSVSSGNTIYF.

V usage is TRBV7-8 and J usage is TRBJ1-1; D is unclear. V gave up 5 bases and J gave up 0 bases, with 13 bases separating them. This CDR3 contains 15 residues. CDR1 is SGHVS, CDR2 FQNEAQ, per germline. CDR3 amino acids: CASSLAGLMNTEAFF. CDR3 DNA: TGTGCCAGCAGCCTCGCCGGACTCATGAACACTGAAGCTTTCTTT.

This clone was observed a few times. The CDR3 DNA reads TGTGCCAGCAGCGGGGACAGGGGGCTGCGGAATTCACCCCTCCACTTT. Its translation: CASSGDRGLRNSPLHF. The rearrangement uses TRBV7-2 and TRBJ1-6, with 12 bases matching TRBD1. CDR1 and CDR2 (germline): SGHTA, FQGNSA. J lost 7 bases, V lost 5 bases, and 6 bases had no gene match. The CDR3 length is 16 residues.

J is TRBJ1-2 and V is TRBV9, with 7 bases lining up with TRBD1. The CDR3 loop spans 16 amino acids. V lost 0 bases and J lost 8; bases outside the gene matches: 13. The germline CDR1 and CDR2 sequences are SGDLS and YYNGEE. CDR3 amino acids: CASSVDRTTGWKGYTF. The DNA of the CDR3 is TGTGCCAGCAGCGTAGATAGGACGACAGGGTGGAAGGGCTACACCTTC.

Notes on this clone: This specimen includes other DNA sequences encoding the same CDR3. The chain is built from TRBV11-2 and TRBJ2-7; D is unclear. V was trimmed by 0 bases and J by 7 bases, leaving 7 bases between them. This CDR3 is built from 12 residues. Germline V gene lookup returns CDR1 SGHAT and CDR2 FQNNGV. The CDR3 nucleotides read TGTGCCAGCAGCTTAGATCGAGGAGAGCAGTACTTC. Its protein is CASSLDRGEQYF.

This clone was seen just once. The V and J genes are TRBV6-5 and TRBJ1-2; D is unclear. Germline V CDR1 and CDR2: MNHEY, SVGAGI. CDR3 length: 13 residues. Deletions cut 6 bases from V and 4 bases from J, with 12 bases between. The chain's CDR3 is CASSSFGIYGYTF. Written as DNA, the CDR3 is TGTGCCAGCAGCTCTTTCGGGATCTATGGCTACACCTTC.

The count of this clone is one. V usage is TRBV7-2 and J usage is TRBJ2-1; D ambiguous. The ends were cut back, 6 bases at V and 8 bases at J, with 11 bases in the middle. This CDR3 is built from 12 residues. Germline-derived CDR1 and CDR2 are SGHTA and FQGNSA. CDR3 residues: CASRMLGDEQFF. DNA for the CDR3: TGTGCCAGCAGAATGTTAGGCGATGAGCAGTTCTTC.

The rearrangement uses TRBV18 and TRBJ1-1; 7 bases map to TRBD1. The V gene's germline CDR1 is KGHSH and CDR2 LQKENI. This CDR3 has 13 amino acids. The ends lost 6 bases at V and 3 bases at J; junction bases unmatched: 4. CDR3 residues: CASSQGGDTEAFF. The CDR3 DNA sequence: TGTGCCAGCTCTCAGGGGGGTGACACTGAAGCTTTCTTT.

In its sample, this clone was seen a few times. V gene TRBV28 combines with J gene TRBJ1-1; a possible D gene is TRBD1 (5 bases). Germline values: CDR1 MDHEN, CDR2 SYDVKM. This CDR3 is 13 amino acids long. Deletions cut 7 bases from V and 3 bases from J, with 12 bases between. The chain's CDR3 is CASKRGGHTEAFF. The DNA of the CDR3 is TGTGCCAGCAAACGGGGCGGCCACACTGAAGCTTTCTTT.

The sample holds a few counts of this clone. This chain links TRBV14 with TRBJ2-7; D tentatively reads TRBD1 or TRBD2 (7 bases each). The CDR3 totals 14 residues. Between the trimmed V and J ends, which lost 2 bases and 6 bases, there was a span of 14 bases. Germline assignment: CDR1 SGHDN and CDR2 FVKESK. Here the CDR3 DNA reads TGTGCCAGCAGCCAATTACAGGGGAGGGGCGAGCAGTACTTC. This encodes CASSQLQGRGEQYF.

The chain carries TRBV27 and TRBJ2-3; the match to TRBD2 covers 11 bases. Germline V CDR1 and CDR2: MNHEY, SMNVEV (reference sequence). V lost 4 bases to trimming and J lost 1 base; unmatched junction nucleotides: 4. CDR3 length: 16 residues. CDR3 protein: CASSSALAGGTDTQYF. The CDR3 DNA reads TGTGCCAGCAGTTCCGCACTAGCGGGAGGCACAGATACGCAGTATTTT.

This clone came up once. The chain joins TRBV29-1 to TRBJ1-2; D may be TRBD1 (6 bases). The CDR3 runs 13 residues. Germline CDR1 SQVTM, CDR2 ANQGSEA. V dropped 3 bases and J dropped 8 bases, with 16 bases sitting between them. CDR3 nucleotide sequence: TGCAGCGTTGAGGGTGGACAGCTCAGGGGCTACACCTTC. Translating gives CSVEGGQLRGYTF. The full variable domain, in which reference TRBV29-1 and TRBJ1-2 provide the parts outside the CDR3, is SAVISQKPSRDICQRGTSLTIQCQVDSQVTMMFWYRQQPGQSLTLIATANQGSEATYESGFVIDKFPISRPNLTFSTLTVSNMSPEDSSIYLCSVEGGQLRGYTFGSGTRLTVV.

The chain links TRBV5-1 to TRBJ2-3, with D maybe TRBD1 (6 bases). The germline V gene encodes CDR1 SGHRS and CDR2 YFSETQ. V lost 4 bases, J lost 0 bases, and 18 bases lay in between. The CDR3 runs to 17 residues. The CDR3 region has the DNA TGCGCCAGCAGCGTCCCCCAGGGGCGATCTAGCACAGATACGCAGTATTTT. The encoded protein is CASSVPQGRSSTDTQYF. The full variable domain, rest sourced from reference TRBV5-1 and TRBJ2-3, is KAGVTQTPRYLIKTRGQQVTLSCSPISGHRSVSWYQQTPGQGLQFLFEYFSETQRNKGNFPGRFSGRQFSNSRSEMNVSTLELGDSALYLCASSVPQGRSSTDTQYFGPGTRLTVL.

This CDR3 is CASSPQGHEQYF. The CDR3 bases are TGTGCCAGCTCACCACAGGGCCACGAGCAGTACTTC. The rearrangement links TRBV18 to TRBJ2-7; D is unclear. V lost 1 base to trimming and J lost 5 bases, with 6 bases between them. Germline lookup yields CDR1 KGHSH and CDR2 LQKENI. The CDR3 is made up of 12 amino acids.

CDR3: CASSEALPGQGHQPQHF. In DNA form, the CDR3 reads TGTGCCAGCAGTGAAGCGCTTCCCGGACAGGGGCATCAGCCCCAGCATTTT. The chain uses TRBV6-1 and TRBJ1-5; 9 bases line up with TRBD1. Trimming cost V 0 bases and J 5 bases; bases outside gene matches: 8. The CDR3 consists of 17 residues. Germline CDR1 reads MNHNS; CDR2 reads SASEGT.

The genes are TRBV7-8 and TRBJ1-5, with TRBD1 as a possible D gene (5 bases). This CDR3 is 16 amino acids long. Germline loops: CDR1 SGHVS, CDR2 FQNEAQ. The V end lost 5 bases, the J end lost 1 base, and 15 bases lay between the germline ends. The CDR3 loop reads CASSLGPTGSNQPQHF. CDR3 nucleotides: TGTGCCAGCAGCCTGGGGCCCACAGGAAGCAATCAGCCCCAGCATTTT. The full variable domain, in which reference TRBV7-8 and TRBJ1-5 provide the parts outside the CDR3, is GAGVSQSPRYKVAKRGQDVALRCDPISGHVSLFWYQQALGQGPEFLTYFQNEAQLDKSGLPSDRFFAERPEGSVSTLKIQRTQQEDSAVYLCASSLGPTGSNQPQHFGDGTRLSIL.

As DNA, the CDR3 is TGCAGCGTTGGGGCCGGACGCACAGATACGCAGTATTTT. It is translated as CSVGAGRTDTQYF. The J gene is TRBJ2-3, the V gene TRBV29-1; D is ambiguous. The V end lost 4 bases, the J end lost 1 base, and 9 bases lay between the germline ends. CDR3 size: 13 residues. Per the germline V gene, CDR1 is SQVTM and CDR2 is ANQGSEA.

The chain carries TRBV30 and TRBJ1-2, with 7 bases that match TRBD1. V was pared by 3 bases and J by 6 bases, with 10 bases of the junction left unmatched. The CDR3 sequence is 14 residues long. The germline V gene has CDR1 GTSNPN and CDR2 SVGIG (reference sequence). The CDR3 protein is CAWSAGTARDGYTF. CDR3 DNA sequence: TGTGCCTGGAGCGCGGGGACAGCGAGGGATGGCTACACCTTC.

This chain joins TRBV24-1 and TRBJ2-7, with D possibly being TRBD2 (6 bases). The CDR3 is 17 amino acids. V lost 3 bases, J lost 0 bases, and 17 bases lay in between. Germline CDR1 is KGHDR and CDR2 is SFDVKD. CDR3 protein: CATSDGAGHPSSYEQYF. CDR3 in DNA: TGTGCCACCAGTGATGGGGCGGGGCACCCGAGCTCCTACGAGCAGTACTTC.

This chain connects TRBV6-5 to TRBJ2-3, with D perhaps matching TRBD1 (5 bases). CDR3 length: 14 residues. V lost 9 bases and J 2 bases, leaving 15 bases between the germline ends. The V gene's germline CDR1 is MNHEY and CDR2 SVGAGI. CDR3 residues: CASSVGRDTDTQYF. The CDR3, as DNA: TGTGCCAGTTCGGTAGGCAGGGACACAGATACGCAGTATTTT.

Details on this clone: One end of the junction is discordant with germline, which a read error may explain. The chain couples TRBV5-1 to TRBJ2-2; D perhaps matches TRBD2 (5 bases). Germline CDR1 and CDR2: SGHRS and YFSETQ. The CDR3 runs 12 residues. The CDR3 protein is CASRSRHRGAVF. The DNA of the CDR3 is TGCGCCAGCAGGAGTAGACACCGGGGAGCTGTTTTT.

The V and J genes are TRBV28 and TRBJ1-2; 9 bases line up with TRBD1. This CDR3 region has 16 residues. Trimming took 6 bases from V and 7 from J; bases not matched to a gene: 15. CDR1 is MDHEN and CDR2 is SYDVKM in the germline V gene. CDR3 loop: CASSPPGQGPLGGYTF. The CDR3 DNA is TGTGCCAGCAGCCCTCCGGGACAGGGCCCACTCGGTGGCTACACCTTC.